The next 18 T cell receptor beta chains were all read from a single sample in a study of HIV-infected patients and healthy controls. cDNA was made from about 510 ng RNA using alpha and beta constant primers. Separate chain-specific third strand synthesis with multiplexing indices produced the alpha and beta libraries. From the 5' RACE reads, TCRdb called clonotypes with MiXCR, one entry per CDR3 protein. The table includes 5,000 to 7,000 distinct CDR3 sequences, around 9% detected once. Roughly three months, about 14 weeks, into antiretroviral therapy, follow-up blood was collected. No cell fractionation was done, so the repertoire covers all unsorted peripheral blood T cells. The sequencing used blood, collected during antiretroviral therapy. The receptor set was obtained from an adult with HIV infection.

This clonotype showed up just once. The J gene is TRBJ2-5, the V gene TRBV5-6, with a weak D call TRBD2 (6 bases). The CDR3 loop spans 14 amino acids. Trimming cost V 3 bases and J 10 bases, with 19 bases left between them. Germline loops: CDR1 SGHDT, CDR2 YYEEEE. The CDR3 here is CASSSLDRRGVQYF. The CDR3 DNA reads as TGTGCCAGCAGCTCGCTTGACCGGCGCGGGGTCCAGTACTTC.

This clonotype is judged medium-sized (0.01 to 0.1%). Here the CDR3 reads CASSLLPNEQFF. CDR3 DNA: TGTGCCAGCAGTTTACTTCCCAATGAGCAGTTCTTC. V gene TRBV12-3 or TRBV12-4 combines with J gene TRBJ2-1, with D unresolved. There are 12 residues in the CDR3. Deletions cut 2 bases from V and 6 bases from J, with 5 bases between.

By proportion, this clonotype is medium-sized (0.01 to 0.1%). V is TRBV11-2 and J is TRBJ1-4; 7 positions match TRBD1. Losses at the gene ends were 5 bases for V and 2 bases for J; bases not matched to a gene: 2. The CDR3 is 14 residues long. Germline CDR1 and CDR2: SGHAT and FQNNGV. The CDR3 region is CASSLTGTNEKLFF. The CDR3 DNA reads TGTGCCAGCAGCCTGACAGGGACTAATGAAAAACTGTTTTTT.

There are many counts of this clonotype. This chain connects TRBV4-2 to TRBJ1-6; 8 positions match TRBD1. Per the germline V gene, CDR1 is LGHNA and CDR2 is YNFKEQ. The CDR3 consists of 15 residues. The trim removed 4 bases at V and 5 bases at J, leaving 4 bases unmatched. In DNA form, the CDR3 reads TGTGCCAGCAGCCGGACAGGGTCGGATAATTCACCCCTCCACTTT. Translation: CASSRTGSDNSPLHF.

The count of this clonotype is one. The CDR3 DNA reads TGTGCCAGCAGCTACCGCTTGACTAGCGGGAGTACCTCTGGGGCCAACGTCCTGACTTTC. This gives the protein CASSYRLTSGSTSGANVLTF. The rearrangement uses TRBV7-2 and TRBJ2-6; 12 nucleotides line up with TRBD2. The CDR3 extends over 20 amino acids. Germline CDR1 is SGHTA and CDR2 is FQGNSA. Trimming took 4 bases from V and 0 from J; bases not matched to a gene: 10.

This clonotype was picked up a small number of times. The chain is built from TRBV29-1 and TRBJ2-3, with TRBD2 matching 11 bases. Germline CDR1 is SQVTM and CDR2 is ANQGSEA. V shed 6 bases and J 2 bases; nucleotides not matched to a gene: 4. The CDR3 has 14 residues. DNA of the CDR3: TGCAGCGTACGACTAGCGGGAAACACAGATACGCAGTATTTT. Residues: CSVRLAGNTDTQYF.

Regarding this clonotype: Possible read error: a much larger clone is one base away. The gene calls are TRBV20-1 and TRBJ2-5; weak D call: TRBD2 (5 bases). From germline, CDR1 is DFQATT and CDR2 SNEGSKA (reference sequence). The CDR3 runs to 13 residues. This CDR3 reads CSARLSGQETQNF. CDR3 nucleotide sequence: TGCAGTGCTAGACTCAGCGGCCAAGAGACCCAGAACTTC.

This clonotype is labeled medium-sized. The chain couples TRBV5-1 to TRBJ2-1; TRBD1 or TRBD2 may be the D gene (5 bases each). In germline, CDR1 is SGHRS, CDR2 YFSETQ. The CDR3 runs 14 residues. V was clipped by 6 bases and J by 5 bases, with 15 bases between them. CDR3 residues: CASNSLGDDNEQFF. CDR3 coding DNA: TGCGCCAGCAACTCCTTGGGGGACGACAATGAGCAGTTCTTC.

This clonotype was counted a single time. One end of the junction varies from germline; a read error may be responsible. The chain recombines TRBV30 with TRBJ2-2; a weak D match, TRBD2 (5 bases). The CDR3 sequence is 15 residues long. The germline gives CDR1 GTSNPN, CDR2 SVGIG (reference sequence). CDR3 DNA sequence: TGTGCCTGGAACGAGGAGGACCCGAACACCGTGGAGCTGTTTTTT. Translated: CAWNEEDPNTVELFF.

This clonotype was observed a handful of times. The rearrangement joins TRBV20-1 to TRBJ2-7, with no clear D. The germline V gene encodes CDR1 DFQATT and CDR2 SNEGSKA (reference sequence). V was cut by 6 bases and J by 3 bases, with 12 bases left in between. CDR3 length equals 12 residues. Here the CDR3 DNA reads TGCAGTGCAAATCATAGAGACTACGAGCAGTACTTC. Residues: CSANHRDYEQYF.

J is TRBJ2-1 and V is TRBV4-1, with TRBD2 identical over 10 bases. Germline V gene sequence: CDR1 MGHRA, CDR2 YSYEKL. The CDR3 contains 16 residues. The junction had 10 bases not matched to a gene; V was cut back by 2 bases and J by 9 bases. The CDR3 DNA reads TGCGCCAGCAGCCAAAGAGCCGGGACTAGCGATGGTGAGCAGTTCTTC. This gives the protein CASSQRAGTSDGEQFF.

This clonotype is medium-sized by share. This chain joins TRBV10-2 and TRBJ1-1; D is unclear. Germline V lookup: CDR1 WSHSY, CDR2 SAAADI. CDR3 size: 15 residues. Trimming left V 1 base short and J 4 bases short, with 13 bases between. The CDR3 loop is CASSEWPTGSTEAFF. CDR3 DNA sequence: TGCGCCAGCAGTGAGTGGCCGACGGGAAGCACTGAAGCTTTCTTT.

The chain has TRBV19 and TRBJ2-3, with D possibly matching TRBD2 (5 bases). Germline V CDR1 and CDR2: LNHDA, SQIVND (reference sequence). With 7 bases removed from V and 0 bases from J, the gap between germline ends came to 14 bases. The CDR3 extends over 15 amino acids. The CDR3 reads CASKRSGTSTDTQYF. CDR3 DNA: TGTGCCAGTAAAAGGAGCGGAACTAGCACAGATACGCAGTATTTT.

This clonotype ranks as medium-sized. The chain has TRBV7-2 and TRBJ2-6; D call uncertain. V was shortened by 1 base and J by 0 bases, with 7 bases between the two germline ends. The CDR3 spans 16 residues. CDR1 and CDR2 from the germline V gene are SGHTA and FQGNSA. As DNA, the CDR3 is TGTGCCAGCAGCTTAGTCCCGGACTCTGGGGCCAACGTCCTGACTTTC. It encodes CASSLVPDSGANVLTF.

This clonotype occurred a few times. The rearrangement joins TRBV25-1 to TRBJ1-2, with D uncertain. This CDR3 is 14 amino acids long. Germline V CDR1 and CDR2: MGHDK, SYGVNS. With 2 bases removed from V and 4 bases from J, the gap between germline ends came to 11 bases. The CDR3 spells CASSEQYPFYGYTF. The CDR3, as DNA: TGTGCCAGCAGTGAACAGTATCCGTTCTATGGCTACACCTTC.

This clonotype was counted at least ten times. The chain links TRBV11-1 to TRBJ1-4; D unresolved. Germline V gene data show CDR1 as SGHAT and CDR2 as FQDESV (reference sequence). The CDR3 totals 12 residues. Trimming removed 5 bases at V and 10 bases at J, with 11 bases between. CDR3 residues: CASSQEAGKLFF. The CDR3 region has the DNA TGTGCCAGCAGCCAGGAGGCGGGAAAACTGTTTTTT.

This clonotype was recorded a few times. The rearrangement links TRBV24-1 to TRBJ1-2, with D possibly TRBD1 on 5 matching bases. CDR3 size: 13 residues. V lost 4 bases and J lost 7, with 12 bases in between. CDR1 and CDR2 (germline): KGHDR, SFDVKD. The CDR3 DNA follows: TGTGCCACCAGTGAGACGGACACCTCTGGCTACACCTTC. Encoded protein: CATSETDTSGYTF.

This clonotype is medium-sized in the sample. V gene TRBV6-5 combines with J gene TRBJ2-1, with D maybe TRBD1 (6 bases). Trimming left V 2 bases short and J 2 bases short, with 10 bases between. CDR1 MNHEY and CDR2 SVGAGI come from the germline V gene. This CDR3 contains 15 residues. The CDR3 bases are TGTGCCAGCAGTTACAGGGGGATCACCTACAATGAGCAGTTCTTC. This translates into CASSYRGITYNEQFF.